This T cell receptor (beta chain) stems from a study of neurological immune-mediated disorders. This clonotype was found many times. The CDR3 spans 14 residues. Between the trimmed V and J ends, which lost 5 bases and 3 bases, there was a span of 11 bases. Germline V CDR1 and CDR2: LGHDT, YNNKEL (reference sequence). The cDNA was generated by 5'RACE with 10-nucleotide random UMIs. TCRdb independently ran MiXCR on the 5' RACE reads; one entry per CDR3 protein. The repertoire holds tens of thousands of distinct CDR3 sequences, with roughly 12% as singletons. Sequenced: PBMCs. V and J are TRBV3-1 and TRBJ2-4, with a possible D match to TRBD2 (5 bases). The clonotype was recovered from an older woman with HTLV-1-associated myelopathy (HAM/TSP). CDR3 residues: CASSFGIGKNIQYF. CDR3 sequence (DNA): TGTGCCAGCAGCTTCGGGATTGGCAAAAACATTCAGTACTTC.